The text below deals with one T cell receptor beta chain. What it binds is unknown. The sample originates from a study of cytomegalovirus exposure and HLA in healthy donors. Study results and caveats: Several top significant clusters appeared, in a later analysis, to be linked to common viral pathogens. Sequence variants that were highly shared formed a cluster that was likely a sequencing artifact.

Use of 60 Vbeta and 13 Jbeta primers characterized the PCR. The table came from immunoSEQ multiplex PCR; TCRdb's copy has only in-frame clones and leaves some out. The sample lists about 140,000 clones, 60% to 80% occurring once. This receptor was obtained from a man aged 35 to 55 in good health and CMV-seronegative. Sequencing was performed on PBMCs.

Here the CDR3 DNA reads TGTGCCAGCAGAGACAGGGGAGAGACCCAGTACTTC. Translated, it gives CASRDRGETQYF. This chain links TRBV2 with TRBJ2-5; 8 nucleotides match TRBD1. CDR3 length equals 12 residues. With 6 bases clipped from V and 4 bases from J, the junction kept 1 base outside the gene matches. The germline CDR1 and CDR2 sequences are SNHLY and FYNNEI.